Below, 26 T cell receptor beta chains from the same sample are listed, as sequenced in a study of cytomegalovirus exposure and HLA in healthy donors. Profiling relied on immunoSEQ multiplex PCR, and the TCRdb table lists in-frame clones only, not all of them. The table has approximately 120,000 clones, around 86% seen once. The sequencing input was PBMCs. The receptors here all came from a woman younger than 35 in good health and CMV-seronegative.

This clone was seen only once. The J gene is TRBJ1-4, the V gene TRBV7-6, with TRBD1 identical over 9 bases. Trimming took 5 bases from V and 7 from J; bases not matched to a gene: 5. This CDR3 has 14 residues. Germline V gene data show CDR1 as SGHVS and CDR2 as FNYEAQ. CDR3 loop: CASSIQGAGEKLFF. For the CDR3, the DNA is TGTGCCAGCAGCATACAGGGGGCAGGTGAAAAACTGTTTTTT.

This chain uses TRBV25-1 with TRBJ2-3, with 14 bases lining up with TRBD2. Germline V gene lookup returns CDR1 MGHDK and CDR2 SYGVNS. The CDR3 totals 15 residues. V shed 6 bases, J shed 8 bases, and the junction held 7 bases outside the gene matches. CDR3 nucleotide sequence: TGTGCCAGCAGCCCCTCCGGGACTAGCGGGAGTACGCAGTATTTT. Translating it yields CASSPSGTSGSTQYF.

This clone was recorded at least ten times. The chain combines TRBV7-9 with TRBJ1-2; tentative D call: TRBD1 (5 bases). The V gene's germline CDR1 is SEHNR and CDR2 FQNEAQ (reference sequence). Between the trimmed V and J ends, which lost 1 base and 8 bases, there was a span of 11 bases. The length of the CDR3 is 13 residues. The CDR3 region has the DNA TGTGCCAGCAGCTTAGGGGGTCCAGGGGGCTACACCTTC. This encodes CASSLGGPGGYTF.

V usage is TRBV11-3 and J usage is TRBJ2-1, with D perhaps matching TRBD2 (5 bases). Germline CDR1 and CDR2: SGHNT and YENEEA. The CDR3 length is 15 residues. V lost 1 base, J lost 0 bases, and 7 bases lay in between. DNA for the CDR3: TGTGCCAGCAGCTTAGGGGAGAGCTCCTACAATGAGCAGTTCTTC. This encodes CASSLGESSYNEQFF. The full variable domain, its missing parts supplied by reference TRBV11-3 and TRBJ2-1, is EAGVVQSPRYKIIEKKQPVAFWCNPISGHNTLYWYLQNLGQGPELLIRYENEEAVDDSQLPKDRFSAERLKGVDSTLKIQPAELGDSAVYLCASSLGESSYNEQFFGPGTRLTVL.

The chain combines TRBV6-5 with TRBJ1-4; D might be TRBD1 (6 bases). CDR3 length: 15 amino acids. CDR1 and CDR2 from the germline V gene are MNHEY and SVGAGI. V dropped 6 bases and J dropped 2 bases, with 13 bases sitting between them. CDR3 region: CASSRRTETNEKLFF. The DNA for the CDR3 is TGTGCCAGCAGCCGTCGGACAGAGACTAATGAAAAACTGTTTTTT.

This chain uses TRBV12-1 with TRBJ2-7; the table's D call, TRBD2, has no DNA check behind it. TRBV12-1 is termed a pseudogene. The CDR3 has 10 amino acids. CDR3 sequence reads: CASSPRGQYF. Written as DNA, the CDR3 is TGTGCCAGCAGCCCCCGCGGGCAGTACTTC.

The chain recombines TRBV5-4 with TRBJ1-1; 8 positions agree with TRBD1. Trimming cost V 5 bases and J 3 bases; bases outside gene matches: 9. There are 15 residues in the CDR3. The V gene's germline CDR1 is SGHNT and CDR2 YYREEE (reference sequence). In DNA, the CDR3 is TGTGCCAGCAGTCGGGAACAGGGGGATTACACTGAAGCTTTCTTT. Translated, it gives CASSREQGDYTEAFF. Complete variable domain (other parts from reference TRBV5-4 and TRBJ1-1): ETGVTQSPTHLIKTRGQQVTLRCSSQSGHNTVSWYQQALGQGPQFIFQYYREEENGRGNFPPRFSGLQFPNYSSELNVNALELDDSALYLCASSREQGDYTEAFFGQGTRLTVV.

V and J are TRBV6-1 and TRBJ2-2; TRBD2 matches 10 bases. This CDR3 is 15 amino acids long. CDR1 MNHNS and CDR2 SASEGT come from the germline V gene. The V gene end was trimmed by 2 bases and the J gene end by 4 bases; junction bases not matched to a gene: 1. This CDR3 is CASSESGRATGELFF. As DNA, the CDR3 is TGTGCCAGCAGTGAAAGCGGGAGGGCCACCGGGGAGCTGTTTTTT.

The CDR3, as DNA: TGTGCCAGCAGCTTAGGGGACAGCAACGAGCAGTACTTC. It is translated as CASSLGDSNEQYF. The gene calls are TRBV13 and TRBJ2-7, with D perhaps TRBD1 (6 bases). CDR3 length equals 13 residues. Germline assignment: CDR1 PRHDT and CDR2 FYEKMQ (reference sequence). Trimming pared 0 bases from V and 5 bases from J, leaving 8 bases between.

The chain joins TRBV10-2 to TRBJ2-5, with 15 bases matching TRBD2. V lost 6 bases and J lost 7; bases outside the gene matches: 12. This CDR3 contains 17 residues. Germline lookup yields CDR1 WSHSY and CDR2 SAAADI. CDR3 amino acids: CASSGTSGRFKAGTQYF. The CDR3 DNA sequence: TGCGCCAGCAGCGGGACTAGCGGGAGGTTTAAAGCGGGGACCCAGTACTTC.

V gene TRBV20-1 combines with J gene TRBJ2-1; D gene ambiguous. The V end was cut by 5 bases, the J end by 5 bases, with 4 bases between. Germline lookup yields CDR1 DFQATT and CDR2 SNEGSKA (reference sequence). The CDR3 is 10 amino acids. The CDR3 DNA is TGCAGTGCTCTCCACAATGAGCAGTTCTTC. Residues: CSALHNEQFF.

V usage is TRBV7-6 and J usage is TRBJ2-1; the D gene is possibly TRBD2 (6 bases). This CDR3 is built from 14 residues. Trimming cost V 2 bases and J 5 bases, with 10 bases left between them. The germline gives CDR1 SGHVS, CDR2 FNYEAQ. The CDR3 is CASSLWDLDNEQFF. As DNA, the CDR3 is TGTGCCAGCAGCTTATGGGACTTAGACAATGAGCAGTTCTTC.

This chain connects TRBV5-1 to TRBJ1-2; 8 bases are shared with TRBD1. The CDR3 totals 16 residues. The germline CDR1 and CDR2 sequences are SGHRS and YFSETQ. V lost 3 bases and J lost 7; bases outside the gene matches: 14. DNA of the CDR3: TGCGCCAGCAGCTCAAATGGACAGGGCCCCTCAGTTGGCTACACCTTC. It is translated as CASSSNGQGPSVGYTF.

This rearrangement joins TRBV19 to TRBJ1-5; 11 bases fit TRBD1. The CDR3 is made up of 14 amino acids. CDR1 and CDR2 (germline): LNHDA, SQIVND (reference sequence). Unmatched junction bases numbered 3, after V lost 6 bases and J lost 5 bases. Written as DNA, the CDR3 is TGTGCCAGTAGCGGGACAGGGGGACATCAGCCCCAGCATTTT. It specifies CASSGTGGHQPQHF.

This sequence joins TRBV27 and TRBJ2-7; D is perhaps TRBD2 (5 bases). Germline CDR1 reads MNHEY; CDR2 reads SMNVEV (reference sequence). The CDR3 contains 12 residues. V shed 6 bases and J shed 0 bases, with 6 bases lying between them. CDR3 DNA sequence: TGTGCCAGCAGGGACTTCTCCTACGAGCAGTACTTC. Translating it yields CASRDFSYEQYF.

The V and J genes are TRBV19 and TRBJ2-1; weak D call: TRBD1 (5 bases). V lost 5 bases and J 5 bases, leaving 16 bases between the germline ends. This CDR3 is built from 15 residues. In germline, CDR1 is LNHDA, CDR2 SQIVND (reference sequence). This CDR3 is CASSLRVSKNNEQFF. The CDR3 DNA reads TGTGCCAGTAGTCTCAGGGTCAGTAAAAACAATGAGCAGTTCTTC.

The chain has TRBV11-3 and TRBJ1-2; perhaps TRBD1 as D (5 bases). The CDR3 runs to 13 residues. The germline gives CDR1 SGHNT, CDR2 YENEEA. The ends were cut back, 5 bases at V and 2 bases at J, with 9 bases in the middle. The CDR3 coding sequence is TGTGCCAGCAGCGAGACAGTAAACTATGGCTACACCTTC. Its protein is CASSETVNYGYTF.

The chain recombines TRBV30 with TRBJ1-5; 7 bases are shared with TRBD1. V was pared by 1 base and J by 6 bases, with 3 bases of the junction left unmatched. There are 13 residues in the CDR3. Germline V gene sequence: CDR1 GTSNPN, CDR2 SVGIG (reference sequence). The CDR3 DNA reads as TGTGCCTGGAGTGCAGGGGGGAGTCAGCCCCAGCATTTT. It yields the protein CAWSAGGSQPQHF.

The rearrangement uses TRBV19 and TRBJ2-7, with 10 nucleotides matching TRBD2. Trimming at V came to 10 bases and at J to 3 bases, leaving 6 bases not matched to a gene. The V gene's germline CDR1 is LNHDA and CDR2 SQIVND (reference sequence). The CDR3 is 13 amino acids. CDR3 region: CATSSGRGYEQYF. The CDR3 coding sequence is TGTGCCACATCTAGCGGGAGAGGCTACGAGCAGTACTTC.

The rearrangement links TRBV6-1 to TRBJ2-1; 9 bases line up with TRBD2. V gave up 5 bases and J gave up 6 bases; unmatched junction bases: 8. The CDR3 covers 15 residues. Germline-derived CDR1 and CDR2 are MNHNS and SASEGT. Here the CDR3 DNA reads TGTGCCAGCAGTCCTTTAGCGGGAGTCGCCAATGAGCAGTTCTTC. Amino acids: CASSPLAGVANEQFF.

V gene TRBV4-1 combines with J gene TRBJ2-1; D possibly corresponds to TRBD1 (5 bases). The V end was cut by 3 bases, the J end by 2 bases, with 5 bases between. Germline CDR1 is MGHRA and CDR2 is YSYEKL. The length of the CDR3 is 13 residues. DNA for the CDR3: TGCGCCAGCAGCCAGGGGCCCTACAATGAGCAGTTCTTC. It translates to CASSQGPYNEQFF.

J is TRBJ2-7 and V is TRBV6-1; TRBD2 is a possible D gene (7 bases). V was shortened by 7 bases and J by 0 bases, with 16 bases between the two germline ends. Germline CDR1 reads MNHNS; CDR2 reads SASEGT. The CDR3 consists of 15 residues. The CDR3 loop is CASNLSAGASYEQYF. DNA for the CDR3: TGTGCCAGCAACCTTTCGGCGGGGGCCTCCTACGAGCAGTACTTC.

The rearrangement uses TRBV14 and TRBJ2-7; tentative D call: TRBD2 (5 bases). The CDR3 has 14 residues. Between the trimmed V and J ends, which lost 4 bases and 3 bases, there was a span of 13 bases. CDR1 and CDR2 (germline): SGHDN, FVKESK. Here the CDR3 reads CASSLRRDGYEQYF. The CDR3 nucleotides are TGTGCCAGCAGCCTTCGACGGGATGGCTACGAGCAGTACTTC.

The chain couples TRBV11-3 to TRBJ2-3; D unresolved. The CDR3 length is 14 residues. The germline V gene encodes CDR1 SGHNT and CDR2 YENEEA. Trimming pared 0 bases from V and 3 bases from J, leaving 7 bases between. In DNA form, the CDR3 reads TGTGCCAGCAGCTTAGATCAAGCTACAGATACGCAGTATTTT. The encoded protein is CASSLDQATDTQYF.

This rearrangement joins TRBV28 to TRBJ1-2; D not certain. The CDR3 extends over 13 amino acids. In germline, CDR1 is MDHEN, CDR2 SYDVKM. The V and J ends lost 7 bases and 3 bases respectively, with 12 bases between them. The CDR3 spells CASNNGLHYGYTF. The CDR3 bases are TGTGCCAGCAATAATGGGCTGCACTATGGCTACACCTTC.

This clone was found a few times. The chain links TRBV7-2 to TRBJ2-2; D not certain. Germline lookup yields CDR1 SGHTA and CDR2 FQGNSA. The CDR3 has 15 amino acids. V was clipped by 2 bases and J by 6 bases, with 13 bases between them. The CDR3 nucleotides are TGTGCCAGCAGCTTACCTACGGTCAATCCCGGGGAGCTGTTTTTT. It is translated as CASSLPTVNPGELFF.